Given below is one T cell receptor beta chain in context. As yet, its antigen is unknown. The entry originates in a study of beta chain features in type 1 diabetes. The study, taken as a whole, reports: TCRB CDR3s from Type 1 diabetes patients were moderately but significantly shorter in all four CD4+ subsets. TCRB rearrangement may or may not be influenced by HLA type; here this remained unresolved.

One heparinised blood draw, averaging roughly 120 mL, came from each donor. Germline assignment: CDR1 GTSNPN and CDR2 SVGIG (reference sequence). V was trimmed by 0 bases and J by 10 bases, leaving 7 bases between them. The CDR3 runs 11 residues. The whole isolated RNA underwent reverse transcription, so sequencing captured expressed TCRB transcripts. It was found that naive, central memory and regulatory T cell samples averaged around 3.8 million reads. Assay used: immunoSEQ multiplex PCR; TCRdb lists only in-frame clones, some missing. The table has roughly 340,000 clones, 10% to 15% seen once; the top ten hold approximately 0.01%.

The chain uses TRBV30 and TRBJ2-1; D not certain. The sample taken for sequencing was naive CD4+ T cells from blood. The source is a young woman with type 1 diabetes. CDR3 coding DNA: TGTGCCTGGAGTGTAAGCCCAGAGCAGTTCTTC. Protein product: CAWSVSPEQFF.